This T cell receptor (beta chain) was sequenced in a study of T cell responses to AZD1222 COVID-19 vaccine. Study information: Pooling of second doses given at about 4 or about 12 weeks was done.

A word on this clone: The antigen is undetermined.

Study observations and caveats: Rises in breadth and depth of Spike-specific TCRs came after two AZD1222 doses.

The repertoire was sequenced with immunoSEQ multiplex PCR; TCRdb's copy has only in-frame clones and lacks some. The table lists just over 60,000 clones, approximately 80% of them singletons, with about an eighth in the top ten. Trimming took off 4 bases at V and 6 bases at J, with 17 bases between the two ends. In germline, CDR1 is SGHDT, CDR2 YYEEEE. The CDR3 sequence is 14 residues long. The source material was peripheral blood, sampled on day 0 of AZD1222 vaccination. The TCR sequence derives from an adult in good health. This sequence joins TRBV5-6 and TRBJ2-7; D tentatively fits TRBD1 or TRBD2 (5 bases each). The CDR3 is CASSRDGPWGEQYF. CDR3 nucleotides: TGTGCCAGCAGCCGGGACGGCCCATGGGGCGAGCAGTACTTC.